This paragraph covers one T cell receptor beta chain sequence. This entry comes from a study of blood T cell repertoires in COVID-19. As for the study in general: Acute-phase and convalescent COVID-19 samples originated in the United States, Italy and Spain.

Germline assignment: CDR1 SGHRS and CDR2 YFSETQ. CDR3 length equals 15 residues. The trim removed 3 bases at V and 0 bases at J, leaving 0 bases unmatched. Per the study methods: Researchers report that nucleated cell counts were estimated from reference gene primer amplification. Data came from immunoSEQ multiplex PCR; TCRdb stores just in-frame clones and leaves some out. The V and J calls and the clone size are those of that table, but D and trimming were determined from the DNA. The repertoire holds approximately 270,000 clones, with over 75% as singletons. This clonotype originated in a woman aged 50 to 60 who had recovered from COVID-19. J is TRBJ2-6 and V is TRBV5-1; TRBD1 agrees at 7 bases. Sequenced sample: PBMCs or T cells enriched from blood (not recorded which). The CDR3 sequence: CASSSGGSGANVLTF. CDR3 in DNA: TGCGCCAGCAGCTCAGGGGGCTCTGGGGCCAACGTCCTGACTTTC.